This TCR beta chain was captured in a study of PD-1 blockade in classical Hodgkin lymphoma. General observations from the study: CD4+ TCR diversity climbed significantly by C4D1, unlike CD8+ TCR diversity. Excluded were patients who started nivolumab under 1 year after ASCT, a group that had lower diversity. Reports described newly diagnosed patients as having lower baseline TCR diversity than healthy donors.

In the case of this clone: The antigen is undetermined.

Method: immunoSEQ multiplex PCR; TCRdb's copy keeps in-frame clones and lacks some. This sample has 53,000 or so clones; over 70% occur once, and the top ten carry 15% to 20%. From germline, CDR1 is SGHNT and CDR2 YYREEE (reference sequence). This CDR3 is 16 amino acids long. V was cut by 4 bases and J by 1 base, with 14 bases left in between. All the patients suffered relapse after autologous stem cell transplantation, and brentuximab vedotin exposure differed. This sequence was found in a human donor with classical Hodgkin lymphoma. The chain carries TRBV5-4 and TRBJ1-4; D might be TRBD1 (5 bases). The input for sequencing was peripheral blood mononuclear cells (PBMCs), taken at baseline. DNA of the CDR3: TGTGCCAGCAGCGACCCGGACACTCGAACTAATGAAAAACTGTTTTTT. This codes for CASSDPDTRTNEKLFF.